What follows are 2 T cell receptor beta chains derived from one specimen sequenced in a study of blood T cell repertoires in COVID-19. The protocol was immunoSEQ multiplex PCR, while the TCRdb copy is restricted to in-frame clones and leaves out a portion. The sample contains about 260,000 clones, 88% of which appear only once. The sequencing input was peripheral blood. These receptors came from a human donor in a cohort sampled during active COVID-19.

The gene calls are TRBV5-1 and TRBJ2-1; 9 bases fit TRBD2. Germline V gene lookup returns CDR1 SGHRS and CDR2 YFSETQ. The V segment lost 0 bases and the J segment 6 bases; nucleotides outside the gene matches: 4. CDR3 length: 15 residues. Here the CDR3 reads CASSLEIAGVNEQFF. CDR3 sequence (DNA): TGCGCCAGCAGCTTGGAGATAGCGGGAGTCAATGAGCAGTTCTTC.

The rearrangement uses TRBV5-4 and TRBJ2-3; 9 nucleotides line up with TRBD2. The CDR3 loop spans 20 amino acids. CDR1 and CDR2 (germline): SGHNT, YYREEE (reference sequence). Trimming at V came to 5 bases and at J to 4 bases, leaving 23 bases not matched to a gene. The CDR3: CASSPVLGSSAGGHSDTQYF. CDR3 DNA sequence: TGTGCCAGCAGTCCTGTCCTCGGGTCGTCGGCGGGGGGGCATTCAGATACGCAGTATTTT.